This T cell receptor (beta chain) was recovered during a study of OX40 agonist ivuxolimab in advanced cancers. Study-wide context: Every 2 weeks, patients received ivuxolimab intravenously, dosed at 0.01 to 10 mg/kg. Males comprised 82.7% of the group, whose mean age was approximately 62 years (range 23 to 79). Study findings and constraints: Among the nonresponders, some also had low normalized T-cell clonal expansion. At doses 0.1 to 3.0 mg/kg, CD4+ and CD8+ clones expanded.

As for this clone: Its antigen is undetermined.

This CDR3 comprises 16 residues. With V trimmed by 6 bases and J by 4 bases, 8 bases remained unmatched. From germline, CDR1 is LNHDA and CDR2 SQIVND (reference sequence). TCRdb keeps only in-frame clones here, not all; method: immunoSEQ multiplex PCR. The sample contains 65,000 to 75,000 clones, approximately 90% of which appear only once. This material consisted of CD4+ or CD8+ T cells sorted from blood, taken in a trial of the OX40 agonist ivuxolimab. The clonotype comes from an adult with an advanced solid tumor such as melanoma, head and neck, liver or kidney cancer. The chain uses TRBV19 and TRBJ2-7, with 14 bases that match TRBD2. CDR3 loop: CASSRGTSGSGYEQYF. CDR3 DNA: TGTGCCAGTAGCCGAGGGACTAGCGGGAGCGGGTACGAGCAGTACTTC. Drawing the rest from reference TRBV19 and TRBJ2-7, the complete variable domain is DGGITQSPKYLFRKEGQNVTLSCEQNLNHDAMYWYRQDPGQGLRLIYYSQIVNDFQKGDIAEGYSVSREKKESFPLTVTSAQKNPTAFYLCASSRGTSGSGYEQYFGPGTRLTVT.